The 4 T cell receptor beta chains below come from one sample, sequenced in a study of T cells after yellow fever vaccination. MiXCR, run by TCRdb on the 5' RACE reads, gives a single entry per CDR3 protein. The repertoire consists of nearly 550,000 distinct CDR3 sequences, with 15% to 20% occurring once and the leading ten covering more than 13%. This sample comprised PBMCs, obtained 15 days after the yellow fever booster vaccination. Receptors were obtained from a man aged 25 to 40 who received the YFV17D yellow fever vaccine.

This clonotype was recorded a few times. V usage is TRBV7-3 and J usage is TRBJ2-2; D remains unclear. V lost 4 bases and J lost 10, with 7 bases in between. Germline CDR1 is SGHTA and CDR2 is FQGTGA. The CDR3 totals 11 residues. The CDR3 loop reads CASSSSSELFF. In DNA form, the CDR3 reads TGTGCCAGCAGCTCCTCGTCGGAGCTGTTTTTT.

This chain links TRBV4-3 with TRBJ2-5; a weak D match, TRBD2 (5 bases). Per germline, CDR1 LGHNA and CDR2 YSLEER. V was clipped by 4 bases and J by 5 bases, with 17 bases between them. The CDR3 has 15 amino acids. In DNA form, the CDR3 reads TGCGCCAGCAGCCCGTTTGGGAGTCCAGAGGAGACCCAGTACTTC. It yields the protein CASSPFGSPEETQYF.

This chain joins TRBV9 and TRBJ2-3; maybe TRBD1 (5 bases). CDR1 and CDR2 from the germline V gene are SGDLS and YYNGEE. The CDR3 totals 17 residues. V lost 3 bases and J lost 4, with 21 bases in between. CDR3 sequence: CASSADRPGYEADTQYF. In DNA form, the CDR3 reads TGTGCCAGCAGCGCCGACCGTCCAGGGTACGAGGCAGATACGCAGTATTTT.

Here the CDR3 reads CASSQGGGSGYEQFF. Written as DNA, the CDR3 is TGTGCCAGCAGCCAAGGTGGCGGGAGTGGATATGAGCAGTTCTTC. The V gene is TRBV3-1, the J gene TRBJ2-1; 7 nucleotides match TRBD2. The ends lost 1 base at V and 8 bases at J; junction bases unmatched: 8. Germline CDR1 reads LGHDT; CDR2 reads YNNKEL (reference sequence). The CDR3 extends over 15 amino acids.